This T cell receptor (beta chain) was sequenced in a study of blood T cell repertoires in COVID-19. Sequencing used immunoSEQ multiplex PCR; TCRdb keeps in-frame clones, though not all of them. Of under 400,000 clones detected, about 86% appear once; the ten largest clones hold around 4.2%. This clone appeared many times. This sequence was found in a woman aged 40-49 years with acute COVID-19. The sample comprised PBMCs or T cells enriched from blood (not recorded which).

CDR3 nucleotides: TGTGCCAGCAGTCTAGCTGTCGACGTTATGGAGCAGTTCTTC. The encoded protein is CASSLAVDVMEQFF. The chain carries TRBV6-4 and TRBJ2-1; possible D gene TRBD2, 5 bases. Trimming stripped 5 bases from V and 10 bases from J, with 18 bases between. This CDR3 comprises 14 residues. Germline V gene lookup returns CDR1 MRHNA and CDR2 SNTAGT.